This T cell receptor (beta chain) was profiled in a study of CD4 T cells in relation to SARS-CoV-2 and coronaviruses. The wider study: PBMCs were cultured with antigen for roughly 10 days before TCR beta sequencing.

The unexposed donors gave CD4+ T cells in about 2011-2019, prior to COVID-19. CD4+ T cells were isolated from the cells after around 9 days of culture. Worth noting for this clone: What it binds is not known.

Method: immunoSEQ multiplex PCR; TCRdb's copy keeps in-frame clones and lacks some. This sample has under 20,000 clones, with 82% found just once. General study points: Roughly 65% of donors had memory CD4+ clonotypes crossrecognizing SARS-CoV-2 and common cold coronavirus spike.

V was clipped by 6 bases and J by 1 base, with 8 bases between them. This CDR3 is 13 amino acids long. CDR1 and CDR2 from the germline V gene are MNHEY and SMNVEV (reference sequence). The chain uses TRBV27 and TRBJ2-3; D is undetermined. This TCR derives from a human donor in good health. Sequencing was carried out using CD4+ T cells from PBMCs, cultured in vitro. The CDR3 spells CASRPAGTDTQYF. The CDR3 DNA follows: TGTGCCAGCAGACCCGCCGGCACAGATACGCAGTATTTT.